This T cell receptor (beta chain) comes out of a study of T-cell memory formation after mild COVID-19. Points from the study as a whole: Contracting clones from day 15 to 85 had balanced CD4/CD8; later expanders favoured CD4+. Mainly CM and EM harbored the contracting CD4+ clones; mainly EMRA harbored the CD8+ ones.

This clonotype appeared a few times. Its target is not known. Employing constant-segment primers, 5'RACE generated TCR alpha and TCR beta cDNA libraries bearing sample barcodes and UMIs. Using its own MiXCR run on the 5' RACE reads, TCRdb lists one record per CDR3 protein. This table holds some 300,000 distinct CDR3 sequences, 20% to 25% found once. Germline-derived CDR1 and CDR2 are KGHDR and SFDVKD. J was trimmed by 7 bases and V by 9 bases; bases with no gene match: 11. CDR3 length equals 14 residues. The TCR originated in a man younger than 35 who had mild COVID-19 (a few samples of this study predate the infection). Cell type and time point are not known. Sequencing used PBMCs or a T cell subset sorted from them (not recorded which). The V gene is TRBV24-1, the J gene TRBJ2-4, with TRBD2 identical over 7 bases. CDR3: CATENRGEENIQYF. In nucleotides, the CDR3 is TGTGCCACCGAAAATCGGGGGGAGGAGAACATTCAGTACTTC.